The clone carrying this T cell receptor (beta chain) was counted only a few times. TCRdb independently ran MiXCR on the 5' RACE reads; one entry per CDR3 protein. The sample contains roughly 260,000 distinct CDR3 sequences, less than 20% of which appear only once. The data derive from a study of T-cell memory formation after mild COVID-19. Germline V gene lookup returns CDR1 MNHEY and CDR2 SVGAGI. The CDR3 extends over 16 amino acids. V was shortened by 5 bases and J by 0 bases, with 13 bases between the two germline ends. Sequences were obtained from PBMCs or a T cell subset sorted from them (not recorded which). This TCR was recovered from a man aged 18 to 35 who had mild COVID-19 (a few samples of this study predate the infection). Cell type and time point are not known. V usage is TRBV6-5 and J usage is TRBJ2-2; a weak D match, TRBD2 (5 bases). CDR3 DNA sequence: TGTGCCAGCAGTCCGCGCGGAGGAGCGAACACCGGGGAGCTGTTTTTT. It is translated as CASSPRGGANTGELFF.